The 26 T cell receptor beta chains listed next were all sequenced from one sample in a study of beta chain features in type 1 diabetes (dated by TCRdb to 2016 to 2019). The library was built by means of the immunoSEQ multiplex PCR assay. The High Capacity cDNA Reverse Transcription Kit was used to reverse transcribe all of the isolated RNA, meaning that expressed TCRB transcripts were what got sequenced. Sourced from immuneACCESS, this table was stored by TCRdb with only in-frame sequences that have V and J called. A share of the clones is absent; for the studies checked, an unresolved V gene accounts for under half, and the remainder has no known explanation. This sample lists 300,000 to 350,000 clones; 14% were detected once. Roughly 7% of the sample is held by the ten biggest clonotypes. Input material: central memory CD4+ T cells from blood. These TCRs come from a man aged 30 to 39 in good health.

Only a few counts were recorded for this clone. CDR3 sequence reads: CASSLVSGTAFEAFF. The CDR3 DNA reads TGTGCCAGCAGCTTAGTATCCGGGACGGCGTTTGAAGCTTTCTTT. The chain couples TRBV7-9 to TRBJ1-1; D may be TRBD1 (5 bases). The ends were cut back, 1 base at V and 7 bases at J, with 16 bases in the middle. The CDR3 is made up of 15 amino acids. Germline V gene sequence: CDR1 SEHNR, CDR2 FQNEAQ (reference sequence).

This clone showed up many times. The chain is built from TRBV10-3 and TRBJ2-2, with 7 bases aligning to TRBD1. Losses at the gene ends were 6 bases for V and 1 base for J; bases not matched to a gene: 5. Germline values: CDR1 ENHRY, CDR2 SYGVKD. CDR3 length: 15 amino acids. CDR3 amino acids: CAIRGTDQNTGELFF. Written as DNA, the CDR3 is TGTGCCATCAGGGGGACAGACCAGAACACCGGGGAGCTGTTTTTT.

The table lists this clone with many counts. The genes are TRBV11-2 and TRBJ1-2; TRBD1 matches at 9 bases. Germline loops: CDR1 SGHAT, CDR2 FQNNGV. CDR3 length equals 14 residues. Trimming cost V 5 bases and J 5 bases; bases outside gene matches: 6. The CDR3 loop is CASSRGGTGYGYTF. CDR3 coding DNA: TGTGCCAGCAGCCGTGGCGGGACAGGGTATGGCTACACCTTC. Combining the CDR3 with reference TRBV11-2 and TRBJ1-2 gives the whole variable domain EAGVAQSPRYKIIEKRQSVAFWCNPISGHATLYWYQQILGQGPKLLIQFQNNGVVDDSQLPKDRFSAERLKGVDSTLKIQPAKLEDSAVYLCASSRGGTGYGYTFGSGTRLTVV.

The CDR3 reads CASSLDRDLNTEAFF. The CDR3 bases are TGTGCCAGCAGCTTAGATCGGGACCTCAACACTGAAGCTTTCTTT. The chain combines TRBV11-3 with TRBJ1-1, with a tentative D call TRBD1 (5 bases). The CDR3 contains 15 residues. Germline assignment: CDR1 SGHNT and CDR2 YENEEA. Between the trimmed V and J ends, which lost 0 bases and 2 bases, there was a span of 10 bases.

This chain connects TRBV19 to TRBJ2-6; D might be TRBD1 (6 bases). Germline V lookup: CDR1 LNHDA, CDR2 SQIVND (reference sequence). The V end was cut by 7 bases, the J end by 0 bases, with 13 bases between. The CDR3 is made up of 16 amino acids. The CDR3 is CASKDRISSGANVLTF. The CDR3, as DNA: TGTGCCAGTAAGGACAGAATATCCTCTGGGGCCAACGTCCTGACTTTC. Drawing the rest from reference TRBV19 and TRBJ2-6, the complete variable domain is DGGITQSPKYLFRKEGQNVTLSCEQNLNHDAMYWYRQDPGQGLRLIYYSQIVNDFQKGDIAEGYSVSREKKESFPLTVTSAQKNPTAFYLCASKDRISSGANVLTFGAGSRLTVL.

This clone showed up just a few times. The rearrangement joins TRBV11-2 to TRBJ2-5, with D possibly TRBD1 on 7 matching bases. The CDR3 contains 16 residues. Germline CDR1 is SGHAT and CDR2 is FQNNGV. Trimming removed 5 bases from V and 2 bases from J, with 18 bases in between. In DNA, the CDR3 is TGTGCCAGCAGCACAGGGGCGGGGTGGGATCAAGAGACCCAGTACTTC. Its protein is CASSTGAGWDQETQYF. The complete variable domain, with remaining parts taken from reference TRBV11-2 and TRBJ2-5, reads EAGVAQSPRYKIIEKRQSVAFWCNPISGHATLYWYQQILGQGPKLLIQFQNNGVVDDSQLPKDRFSAERLKGVDSTLKIQPAKLEDSAVYLCASSTGAGWDQETQYFGPGTRLLVL.

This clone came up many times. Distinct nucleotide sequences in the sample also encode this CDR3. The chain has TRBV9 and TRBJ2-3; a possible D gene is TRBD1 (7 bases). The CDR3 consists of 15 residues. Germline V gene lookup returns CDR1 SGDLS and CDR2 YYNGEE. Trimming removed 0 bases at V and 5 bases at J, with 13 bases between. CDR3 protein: CASSVAGGPIDTQYF. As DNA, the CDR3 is TGTGCCAGCAGCGTAGCAGGGGGGCCGATAGATACGCAGTATTTT.

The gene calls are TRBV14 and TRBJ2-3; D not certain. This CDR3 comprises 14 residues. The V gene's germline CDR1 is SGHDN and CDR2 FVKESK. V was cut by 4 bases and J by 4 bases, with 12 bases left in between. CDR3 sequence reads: CASSLRQTSDTQYF. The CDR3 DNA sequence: TGTGCCAGCAGCCTTCGCCAGACGTCAGATACGCAGTATTTT.

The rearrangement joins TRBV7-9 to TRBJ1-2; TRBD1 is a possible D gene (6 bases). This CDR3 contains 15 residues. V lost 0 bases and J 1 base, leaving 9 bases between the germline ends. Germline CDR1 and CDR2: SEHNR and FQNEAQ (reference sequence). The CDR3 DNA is TGTGCCAGCAGCTTAGCAGGGGGGAATAACTATGGCTACACCTTC. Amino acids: CASSLAGGNNYGYTF.

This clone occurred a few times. The CDR3 DNA follows: TGTGCCACCGGGGCTGTACAAGAGACCCAGTACTTC. It translates to CATGAVQETQYF. The genes are TRBV6-6 and TRBJ2-5; D tentatively fits TRBD1 or TRBD2 (5 bases each). The germline gives CDR1 MNHNY, CDR2 SVGAGI (reference sequence). With 10 bases removed from V and 2 bases from J, the gap between germline ends came to 11 bases. This CDR3 has 12 residues.

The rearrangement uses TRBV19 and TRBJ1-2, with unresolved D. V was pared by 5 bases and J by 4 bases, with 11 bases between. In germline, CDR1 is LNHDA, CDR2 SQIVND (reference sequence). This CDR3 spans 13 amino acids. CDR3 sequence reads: CASSSHRSYGYTF. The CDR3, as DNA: TGTGCCAGTAGTTCACACAGATCCTATGGCTACACCTTC.

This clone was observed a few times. DNA for the CDR3: TGTGCCAGCTCACCACAATGGCCGTTCTCTGGAAACACCATATATTTT. This codes for CASSPQWPFSGNTIYF. V is TRBV18 and J is TRBJ1-3; D is undetermined. The CDR3 runs to 16 residues. Per the germline V gene, CDR1 is KGHSH and CDR2 is LQKENI. V dropped 1 base and J dropped 0 bases, with 10 bases sitting between them.

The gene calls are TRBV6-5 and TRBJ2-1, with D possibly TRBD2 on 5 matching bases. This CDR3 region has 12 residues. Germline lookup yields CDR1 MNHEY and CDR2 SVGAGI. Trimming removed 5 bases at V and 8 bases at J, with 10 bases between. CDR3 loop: CASSRTSHEQFF. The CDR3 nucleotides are TGTGCCAGCAGTCGAACTAGTCATGAGCAGTTCTTC.

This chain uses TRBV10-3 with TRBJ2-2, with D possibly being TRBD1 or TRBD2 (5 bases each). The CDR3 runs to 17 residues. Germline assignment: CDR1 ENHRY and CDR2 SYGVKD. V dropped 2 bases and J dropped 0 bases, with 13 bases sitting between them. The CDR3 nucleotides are TGTGCCATCAGTGAGGTGGGACGGCGGACGAACACCGGGGAGCTGTTTTTT. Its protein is CAISEVGRRTNTGELFF.

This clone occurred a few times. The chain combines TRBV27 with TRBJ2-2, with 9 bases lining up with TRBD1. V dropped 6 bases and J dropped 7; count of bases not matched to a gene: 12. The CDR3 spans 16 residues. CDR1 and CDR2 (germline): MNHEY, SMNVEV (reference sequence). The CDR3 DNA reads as TGTGCCAGCAGCCCTCTAAACACAGGGGGCGGCGGGGAGCTGTTTTTT. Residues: CASSPLNTGGGGELFF.

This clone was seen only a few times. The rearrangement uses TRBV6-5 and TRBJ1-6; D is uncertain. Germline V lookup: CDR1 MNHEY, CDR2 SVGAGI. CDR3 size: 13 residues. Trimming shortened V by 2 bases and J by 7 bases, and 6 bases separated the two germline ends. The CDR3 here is CASSYNQNSPLHF. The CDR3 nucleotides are TGTGCCAGCAGTTACAATCAGAATTCACCCCTCCACTTT.

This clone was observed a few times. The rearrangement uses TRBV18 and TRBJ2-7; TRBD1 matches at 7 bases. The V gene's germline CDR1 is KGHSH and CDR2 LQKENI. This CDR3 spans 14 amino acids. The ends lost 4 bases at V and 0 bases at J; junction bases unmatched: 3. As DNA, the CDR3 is TGTGCCAGCTCACGGGACAGCAGCTCCTACGAGCAGTACGTC. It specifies CASSRDSSSYEQYV.

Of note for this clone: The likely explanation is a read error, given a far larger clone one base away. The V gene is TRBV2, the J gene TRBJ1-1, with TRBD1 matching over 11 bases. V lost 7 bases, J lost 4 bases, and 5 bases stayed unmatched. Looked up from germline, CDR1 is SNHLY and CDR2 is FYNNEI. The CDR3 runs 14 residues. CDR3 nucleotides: TGTGCCAGCACCCCCGGGACAGGGGGCACTGAAGCTTTCTTT. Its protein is CASTPGTGGTEAFF.

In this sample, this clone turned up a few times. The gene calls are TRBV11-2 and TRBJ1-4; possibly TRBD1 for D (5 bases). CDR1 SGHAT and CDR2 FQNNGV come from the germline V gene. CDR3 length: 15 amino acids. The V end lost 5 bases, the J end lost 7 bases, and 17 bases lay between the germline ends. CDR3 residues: CASSPQGLQVEKLFF. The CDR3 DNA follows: TGTGCCAGCAGCCCGCAGGGCCTTCAGGTTGAAAAACTGTTTTTT.

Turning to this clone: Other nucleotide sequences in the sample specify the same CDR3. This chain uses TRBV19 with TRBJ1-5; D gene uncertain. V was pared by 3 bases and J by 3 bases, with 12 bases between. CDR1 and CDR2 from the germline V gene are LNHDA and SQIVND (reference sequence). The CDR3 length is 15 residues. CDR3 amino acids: CASSILDGNNQPQHF. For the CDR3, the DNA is TGTGCCAGTAGTATTCTGGACGGCAACAATCAGCCCCAGCATTTT.

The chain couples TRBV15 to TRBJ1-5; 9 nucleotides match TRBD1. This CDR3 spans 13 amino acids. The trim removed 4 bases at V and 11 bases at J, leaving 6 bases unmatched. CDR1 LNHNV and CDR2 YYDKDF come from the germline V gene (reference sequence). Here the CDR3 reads CATSKDRDRAQHF. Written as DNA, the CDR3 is TGTGCCACCAGCAAAGACAGGGACAGGGCCCAGCATTTT.

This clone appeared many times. In DNA form, the CDR3 reads TGTGCCAGCAGAGATTCCGGGACAGGGGGCGCCGGGGAGCTGTTTTTT. Its protein is CASRDSGTGGAGELFF. This chain links TRBV6-6 with TRBJ2-2; the match to TRBD1 covers 12 bases. The CDR3 is 16 residues long. The germline V gene has CDR1 MNHNY and CDR2 SVGAGI (reference sequence). The trim removed 6 bases at V and 6 bases at J, leaving 8 bases unmatched.

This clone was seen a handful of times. The DNA of the CDR3 is TGTGCCAGCAGCGCCTACCAGGGAGTCAATGAGCAGTTCTTC. The encoded protein is CASSAYQGVNEQFF. The chain carries TRBV7-6 and TRBJ2-1; D tentatively fits TRBD1 or TRBD2 (5 bases each). V lost 5 bases and J 6 bases, leaving 14 bases between the germline ends. The CDR3 length is 14 residues. Germline CDR1 SGHVS, CDR2 FNYEAQ.

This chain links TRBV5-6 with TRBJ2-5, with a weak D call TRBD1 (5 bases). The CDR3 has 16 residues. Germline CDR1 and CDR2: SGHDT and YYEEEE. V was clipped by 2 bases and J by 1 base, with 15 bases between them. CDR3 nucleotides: TGTGCCAGCAGCTTTCAGGGTCGGCAGGCCCAAGAGACCCAGTACTTC. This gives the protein CASSFQGRQAQETQYF.

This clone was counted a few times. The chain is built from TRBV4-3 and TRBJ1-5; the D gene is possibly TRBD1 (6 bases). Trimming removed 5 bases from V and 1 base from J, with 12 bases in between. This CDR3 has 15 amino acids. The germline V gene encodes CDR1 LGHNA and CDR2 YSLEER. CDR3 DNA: TGCGCCAGCAGCTCCAGTCAGGGGAGCAATCAGCCCCAGCATTTT. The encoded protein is CASSSSQGSNQPQHF.

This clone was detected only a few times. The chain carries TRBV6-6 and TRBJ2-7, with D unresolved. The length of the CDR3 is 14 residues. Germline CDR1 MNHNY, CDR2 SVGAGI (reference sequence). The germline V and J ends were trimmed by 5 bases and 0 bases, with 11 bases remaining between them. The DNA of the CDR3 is TGTGCCAGCAGTATCCGGTCAAGCTCCTACGAGCAGTACTTC. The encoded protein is CASSIRSSSYEQYF.